The TCR beta chain under discussion was sequenced for a study of T cell responses to AZD1222 COVID-19 vaccine. Whole-study findings and limits: The donor cohort was predominantly white British with a female majority, and clonal diversity may have been underestimated.

Note on this clone: Its specificity is unknown.

V lost 5 bases, J lost 3 bases, and 10 bases lay in between. Germline V gene lookup returns CDR1 MNHEY and CDR2 SMNVEV (reference sequence). The CDR3 totals 14 residues. Data came from immunoSEQ multiplex PCR; TCRdb stores just in-frame clones and leaves some out. The sample contains around 110,000 clones, around 92% of which appear only once. This receptor was taken from an adult in good health. The material was peripheral blood, obtained on day 0 of AZD1222 vaccination. The rearrangement joins TRBV27 to TRBJ1-4; tentatively, D is TRBD1 (6 bases). The CDR3 nucleotides are TGTGCCAGCAGTCGCGGACAGCCTAATGAAAAACTGTTTTTT. It yields the protein CASSRGQPNEKLFF.